This TCR beta chain was sequenced in a study of T cell repertoires in cytomegalovirus infection. Study at large: It was the public TCR beta signatures that indicated both CMV infection and matching HLA type.

TCRdb used MiXCR to reprocess the reads, holding one entry per CDR3 protein. This sample has under 850,000 distinct CDR3 sequences, with around a third found just once. For this clonotype: Its antigen is not identified.

Germline CDR1 is SGHVS and CDR2 is FNYEAQ. V lost 5 bases to trimming and J lost 8 bases, with 21 bases between them. The CDR3 has 15 residues. The chain is built from TRBV7-6 and TRBJ1-2, with a weak D call TRBD1 (6 bases). The sequence was obtained from a human donor in good health (CMV status not recorded). Some clones in this sample may be carry-over from other donors' samples. Sequencing was performed on cultured PBMCs, taken from culture after CMV antigen stimulation. The CDR3 region is CASSVQGIPTGGYTF. CDR3 nucleotides: TGTGCCAGCAGCGTACAGGGTATTCCGACGGGGGGCTACACCTTC.